These T cell receptor beta chains were read from a single sample in a study of T-cell memory formation after mild COVID-19. TCRdb used MiXCR to reprocess the 5' RACE reads, holding one entry per CDR3 protein. The table lists 65,000 to 95,000 distinct CDR3 sequences, more than 10% of them singletons, with less than 45% in the top ten. Sequenced input: PBMCs or a T cell subset sorted from them (not recorded which). All receptors come from a man younger than 35 who had mild COVID-19 (a few samples of this study predate the infection). Cell type and time point are not known. The CDR3 runs from the conserved cysteine through the conserved F or W. The order of the fields is D gene, V gene, J gene, clone size, CDR3 protein, CDR3 DNA. D genes are given only for firm matches. A row's size may be missing; if present it is once, few, many or a size class.

-	TRBV25-1	TRBJ1-6	-	CTSSEPFGPPGSPLHF	TGTACCAGCAGTGAACCCTTCGGACCCCCGGGTTCACCCCTCCACTTT
-	TRBV5-6	TRBJ1-5	-	CASSLVGDSNQPQHF	TGTGCCAGCAGCTTGGTAGGGGATAGCAATCAGCCCCAGCATTTT
-	TRBV7-9	TRBJ2-3	-	CASSLSKSTDTQYF	TGTGCCAGCAGCCTAAGTAAAAGCACAGATACGCAGTATTTT
-	TRBV20-1	TRBJ2-7	-	CSARQDYYEQYF	TGCAGTGCTAGACAGGATTACTACGAGCAGTACTTC
-	TRBV4-2	TRBJ1-5	few	CASSQEMTQTHPPQHF	TGTGCCAGCAGCCAAGAAATGACGCAAACCCATCCGCCCCAGCATTTT
-	TRBV6-2/TRBV6-3	TRBJ1-1	few	CASTEVRVNTEAFF	TGTGCCAGCACAGAGGTTAGGGTGAACACTGAAGCTTTCTTT
-	TRBV7-9	TRBJ2-5	many	CASSPSGLYLRGTQYF	TGTGCCAGCAGCCCATCTGGACTGTACCTCCGGGGGACCCAGTACTTC
-	TRBV5-5	TRBJ2-7	-	CASSFGVTYEQYF	TGTGCCAGCAGCTTCGGGGTGACCTACGAGCAGTACTTC
-	TRBV7-9	TRBJ1-2	-	CAAGLANYGYTF	TGTGCCGCGGGGTTAGCTAACTATGGCTACACCTTC
-	TRBV6-5	TRBJ2-4	-	CASRTLAKNIQYF	TGTGCCAGCAGGACACTAGCCAAAAACATTCAGTACTTC
-	TRBV6-6	TRBJ1-5	-	CASSYLGTYNSNQPQHF	TGTGCCAGCAGTTACTTGGGAACCTATAATAGCAATCAGCCCCAGCATTTT
TRBD1	TRBV19	TRBJ1-1	-	CASRQGIQAFF	TGTGCCAGCAGACAGGGGATTCAAGCTTTCTTT
-	TRBV29-1	TRBJ2-7	many	CSAQGGGSYEQYF	TGCAGCGCCCAAGGGGGGGGCTCCTACGAGCAGTACTTC
TRBD2	TRBV7-8	TRBJ2-3	few	CASSPWTSADTQYF	TGTGCCAGCAGCCCTTGGACTAGCGCAGATACGCAGTATTTT
-	TRBV23-1	TRBJ1-3	-	CASSQTTGLSGNTIYF	TGCGCCAGCAGTCAAACTACAGGGCTCTCTGGAAACACCATATATTTT
TRBD1	TRBV7-9	TRBJ1-1	few	CASSILRTGMNTEAFF	TGTGCCAGCAGCATCCTCAGGACAGGTATGAACACTGAAGCTTTCTTT
-	TRBV5-1	TRBJ1-2	few	CASSFSDVGLGYTF	TGCGCCAGCAGCTTTTCAGACGTGGGGCTCGGCTACACCTTC
TRBD1	TRBV18	TRBJ1-2	-	CASSPLLGRGPDGYTF	TGTGCCAGCTCACCACTGTTAGGCAGGGGGCCGGATGGCTACACCTTC
-	TRBV20-1	TRBJ2-5	few	CSARDDGSQETQYF	TGCAGTGCTAGAGATGACGGCAGCCAAGAGACCCAGTACTTC
-	TRBV28	TRBJ1-1	few	CASTLQGTTEAFF	TGTGCCAGCACCCTTCAGGGAACCACTGAAGCTTTCTTT
TRBD1	TRBV7-9	TRBJ1-5	-	CASSLWRTGRDPSNQPQHF	TGTGCCAGCAGCTTGTGGAGGACAGGGCGCGATCCTTCCAATCAGCCCCAGCATTTT
TRBD1	TRBV4-3	TRBJ1-6	few	CASSQGDRVSRYSPLHF	TGCGCCAGCAGCCAAGGGGACAGGGTGTCTAGGTATTCACCCCTCCACTTT
-	TRBV6-6	TRBJ2-3	few	CASSYSGVNTDTQYF	TGTGCCAGCAGTTACTCAGGAGTTAACACAGATACGCAGTATTTT
TRBD1	TRBV7-9	TRBJ2-3	many	CAGLRGPTDTQYF	TGTGCCGGGCTGAGGGGGCCCACAGATACGCAGTATTTT
-	TRBV28	TRBJ2-1	few	CASSARLELREQFF	TGTGCCAGCAGTGCCCGACTGGAACTACGCGAGCAGTTCTTC
-	TRBV11-2	TRBJ2-5	many	CASSSTGTGSETQYF	TGTGCCAGCAGCTCCACCGGGACGGGCTCGGAGACCCAGTACTTC
TRBD2	TRBV6-4	TRBJ2-2	many	CASSESGGATGELFF	TGTGCCAGCAGTGAAAGCGGGGGGGCCACCGGGGAGCTGTTTTTT
-	TRBV12-3/TRBV12-4	TRBJ1-5	-	CASSFGNQPQHF	TGTGCCAGCAGTTTTGGCAATCAGCCCCAGCATTTT
-	TRBV27	TRBJ2-3	-	CASSPASGSDTQYF	TGTGCCAGCAGTCCAGCTTCCGGGTCGGATACGCAGTATTTT
-	TRBV7-9	TRBJ1-3	few	CASSFRGGREGNTIYF	TGTGCCAGCAGCTTTCGTGGGGGACGAGAGGGAAACACCATATATTTT